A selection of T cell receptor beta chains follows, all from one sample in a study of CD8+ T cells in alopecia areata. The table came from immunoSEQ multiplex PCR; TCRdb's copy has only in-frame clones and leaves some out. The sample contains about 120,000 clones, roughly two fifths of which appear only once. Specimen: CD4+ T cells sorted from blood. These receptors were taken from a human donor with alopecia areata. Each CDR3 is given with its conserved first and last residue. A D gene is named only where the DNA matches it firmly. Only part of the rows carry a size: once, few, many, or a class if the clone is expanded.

CDR3aa: CASSLAGTQETQYF
CDR3nt: TGTGCCAGCAGCTTAGCCGGGACGCAAGAGACCCAGTACTTC
j_gene: TRBJ2-5
abundance: NA
d_gene: NA
v_gene: TRBV7-2

CDR3aa: CASSLPRSEAFF
CDR3nt: TGTGCCAGCAGTTTACCCAGGTCGGAAGCTTTCTTT
j_gene: TRBJ1-1
abundance: few
d_gene: NA
v_gene: TRBV28

CDR3aa: CASSFHNWLAQSNEQFF
CDR3nt: TGTGCCAGCAGCTTCCATAATTGGCTAGCGCAATCCAATGAGCAGTTCTTC
j_gene: TRBJ2-1
abundance: few
d_gene: NA
v_gene: TRBV7-2

CDR3aa: CASSEVPGQGRAFF
CDR3nt: TGTGCCAGCAGTGAAGTCCCGGGACAGGGGAGAGCTTTCTTT
j_gene: TRBJ1-1
abundance: NA
d_gene: TRBD1
v_gene: TRBV6-1

CDR3aa: CASSMGTGREQYF
CDR3nt: TGTGCCAGCAGTATGGGGACAGGGAGGGAGCAGTACTTC
j_gene: TRBJ2-7
abundance: NA
d_gene: TRBD1
v_gene: TRBV27

CDR3aa: CSVGFVGRGQYF
CDR3nt: TGCAGCGTTGGGTTCGTAGGGCGGGGACAGTACTTC
j_gene: TRBJ2-7
abundance: NA
d_gene: NA
v_gene: TRBV29-1

CDR3aa: CSVVAARTREQFF
CDR3nt: TGCAGCGTTGTGGCAGCCCGTACCCGTGAGCAGTTCTTC
j_gene: TRBJ2-1
abundance: few
d_gene: NA
v_gene: TRBV29-1

CDR3aa: CSVEGGQGVLF
CDR3nt: TGCAGCGTCGAGGGAGGACAGGGAGTCCTCTTC
j_gene: TRBJ2-1
abundance: NA
d_gene: TRBD1
v_gene: TRBV29-1

CDR3aa: CSVDRVQDEQFF
CDR3nt: TGCAGCGTTGACAGGGTACAAGACGAGCAGTTCTTC
j_gene: TRBJ2-1
abundance: few
d_gene: NA
v_gene: TRBV29-1

CDR3aa: CAWSREKLFF
CDR3nt: TGTGCCTGGAGTAGGGAAAAACTGTTTTTT
j_gene: TRBJ1-4
abundance: NA
d_gene: NA
v_gene: TRBV30

CDR3aa: CAIREAGQGRGYTF
CDR3nt: TGTGCCATCCGAGAGGCGGGACAGGGTCGCGGCTACACCTTC
j_gene: TRBJ1-2
abundance: few
d_gene: TRBD1
v_gene: TRBV28

CDR3aa: CASNTLEGLAKNIQYF
CDR3nt: TGTGCCAGCAACACCTTGGAGGGGCTAGCCAAAAACATTCAGTACTTC
j_gene: TRBJ2-4
abundance: NA
d_gene: NA
v_gene: TRBV28

CDR3aa: CASSLGSRSYEQYF
CDR3nt: TGCGCCAGCAGCTTGGGGAGCAGATCCTACGAGCAGTACTTC
j_gene: TRBJ2-7
abundance: NA
d_gene: NA
v_gene: TRBV5-1

CDR3aa: CASSPGGANVLTF
CDR3nt: TGTGCCAGCTCACCAGGTGGGGCCAACGTCCTGACTTTC
j_gene: TRBJ2-6
abundance: few
d_gene: NA
v_gene: TRBV18

CDR3aa: CASSRVGSNQPQHF
CDR3nt: TGTGCCAGTTCGAGGGTGGGGAGCAATCAGCCCCAGCATTTT
j_gene: TRBJ1-5
abundance: NA
d_gene: NA
v_gene: TRBV6-6

CDR3aa: CSVDRGPDGPDTQYF
CDR3nt: TGCAGCGTTGATCGGGGTCCCGACGGCCCAGATACGCAGTATTTT
j_gene: TRBJ2-3
abundance: few
d_gene: NA
v_gene: TRBV29-1

CDR3aa: CATQGPSSQPQHF
CDR3nt: TGTGCCACCCAGGGTCCCTCTAGCCAGCCCCAGCATTTT
j_gene: TRBJ1-5
abundance: few
d_gene: NA
v_gene: TRBV19

CDR3aa: CASSLQNTQYF
CDR3nt: TGTGCCAGCAGCTTGCAGAATACGCAGTATTTT
j_gene: TRBJ2-3
abundance: few
d_gene: NA
v_gene: TRBV5-6

CDR3aa: CASISPVNTEAFF
CDR3nt: TGTGCCAGCATTAGCCCCGTGAACACTGAAGCTTTCTTT
j_gene: TRBJ1-1
abundance: few
d_gene: NA
v_gene: TRBV28

CDR3aa: CAWSAGTSGANVLTF
CDR3nt: TGTGCCTGGAGTGCCGGGACCTCTGGGGCCAACGTCCTGACTTTC
j_gene: TRBJ2-6
abundance: NA
d_gene: NA
v_gene: TRBV30

CDR3aa: CSVEKSAGANVLTF
CDR3nt: TGCAGCGTTGAAAAGTCTGCCGGGGCCAACGTCCTGACTTTC
j_gene: TRBJ2-6
abundance: NA
d_gene: NA
v_gene: TRBV29-1

CDR3aa: CASSRTGTWSYNEQFF
CDR3nt: TGTGCCAGCAGCCGAACAGGGACGTGGTCCTACAATGAGCAGTTCTTC
j_gene: TRBJ2-1
abundance: few
d_gene: NA
v_gene: TRBV14

CDR3aa: CASSLALAGRNEQFF
CDR3nt: TGTGCCAGCAGCTTAGCACTAGCGGGGAGGAATGAGCAGTTCTTC
j_gene: TRBJ2-1
abundance: few
d_gene: TRBD2
v_gene: TRBV7-2

CDR3aa: CSVEQGANTIYF
CDR3nt: TGCAGCGTTGAACAGGGTGCGAACACCATATATTTT
j_gene: TRBJ1-3
abundance: few
d_gene: NA
v_gene: TRBV29-1

CDR3aa: CASSTNTGELFF
CDR3nt: TGTGCCAGCAGCACGAACACCGGGGAGCTGTTTTTT
j_gene: TRBJ2-2
abundance: NA
d_gene: NA
v_gene: TRBV28

CDR3aa: CATTLQGTTGELFF
CDR3nt: TGTGCCACCACCCTTCAGGGAACAACCGGGGAGCTGTTTTTT
j_gene: TRBJ2-2
abundance: NA
d_gene: NA
v_gene: TRBV7-9

CDR3aa: CASSPRGTQNNEQFF
CDR3nt: TGTGCCAGCAGCCCTCGCGGGACTCAAAACAATGAGCAGTTCTTC
j_gene: TRBJ2-1
abundance: few
d_gene: NA
v_gene: TRBV7-9

CDR3aa: CASSQDRSGRPIQYF
CDR3nt: TGCGCCAGCAGCCAAGATCGTTCAGGCCGACCTATTCAGTACTTC
j_gene: TRBJ2-4
abundance: NA
d_gene: NA
v_gene: TRBV4-1

CDR3aa: CASSRDPYYGYTF
CDR3nt: TGTGCCAGCAGCCGCGATCCTTACTATGGCTACACCTTC
j_gene: TRBJ1-2
abundance: NA
d_gene: NA
v_gene: TRBV14

CDR3aa: CASSSEPRPQQETQYF
CDR3nt: TGCGCCAGCAGCTCGGAACCCCGTCCGCAGCAAGAGACCCAGTACTTC
j_gene: TRBJ2-5
abundance: NA
d_gene: NA
v_gene: TRBV5-1

CDR3aa: CATNSIAANTGELFF
CDR3nt: TGTGCCACCAATAGTATTGCGGCGAACACCGGGGAGCTGTTTTTT
j_gene: TRBJ2-2
abundance: NA
d_gene: NA
v_gene: TRBV19

CDR3aa: CASSATEGEQFF
CDR3nt: TGTGCCAGCTCAGCGACTGAGGGTGAGCAGTTCTTC
j_gene: TRBJ2-1
abundance: few
d_gene: NA
v_gene: TRBV18

CDR3aa: CAWSVLGQGYRNEQFF
CDR3nt: TGTGCCTGGAGTGTACTGGGACAGGGCTATCGCAATGAGCAGTTCTTC
j_gene: TRBJ2-1
abundance: NA
d_gene: TRBD1
v_gene: TRBV30

CDR3aa: CSAREKNEQFF
CDR3nt: TGCAGTGCTAGAGAGAAGAATGAGCAGTTCTTC
j_gene: TRBJ2-1
abundance: NA
d_gene: NA
v_gene: TRBV20-1

CDR3aa: CASSPRGVRAYEQYF
CDR3nt: TGTGCCAGCTCACCACGGGGGGTACGGGCCTACGAGCAGTACTTC
j_gene: TRBJ2-7
abundance: NA
d_gene: NA
v_gene: TRBV18

CDR3aa: CASSSGTKQFF
CDR3nt: TGCGCCAGCAGCTCCGGGACCAAGCAGTTCTTC
j_gene: TRBJ2-1
abundance: once
d_gene: NA
v_gene: TRBV5-1

CDR3aa: CAWKRTGGGEAFF
CDR3nt: TGTGCCTGGAAAAGGACAGGGGGTGGTGAAGCTTTCTTT
j_gene: TRBJ1-1
abundance: NA
d_gene: TRBD1
v_gene: TRBV30

CDR3aa: CSVGTVEGTRYGYTF
CDR3nt: TGCAGCGTCGGGACAGTCGAGGGGACGCGATATGGCTACACCTTC
j_gene: TRBJ1-2
abundance: NA
d_gene: TRBD1
v_gene: TRBV29-1

CDR3aa: CASSLAEKEFF
CDR3nt: TGTGCCAGTAGTCTAGCGGAGAAAGAGTTCTTC
j_gene: TRBJ2-1
abundance: few
d_gene: TRBD2
v_gene: TRBV19

CDR3aa: CASRSPWTSGRMRLYF
CDR3nt: TGTGCCAGCAGATCACCCTGGACTAGCGGGAGGATGAGGTTGTACTTC
j_gene: TRBJ2-7
abundance: NA
d_gene: TRBD2
v_gene: TRBV27

CDR3aa: CSVEARGLTEAFF
CDR3nt: TGCAGCGTTGAAGCCCGGGGGCTCACTGAAGCTTTCTTT
j_gene: TRBJ1-1
abundance: NA
d_gene: NA
v_gene: TRBV29-1

CDR3aa: CASSLGQQGVQYF
CDR3nt: TGTGCCAGCAGCTTAGGGCAACAGGGGGTACAGTACTTC
j_gene: TRBJ2-4
abundance: NA
d_gene: TRBD1
v_gene: TRBV7-2